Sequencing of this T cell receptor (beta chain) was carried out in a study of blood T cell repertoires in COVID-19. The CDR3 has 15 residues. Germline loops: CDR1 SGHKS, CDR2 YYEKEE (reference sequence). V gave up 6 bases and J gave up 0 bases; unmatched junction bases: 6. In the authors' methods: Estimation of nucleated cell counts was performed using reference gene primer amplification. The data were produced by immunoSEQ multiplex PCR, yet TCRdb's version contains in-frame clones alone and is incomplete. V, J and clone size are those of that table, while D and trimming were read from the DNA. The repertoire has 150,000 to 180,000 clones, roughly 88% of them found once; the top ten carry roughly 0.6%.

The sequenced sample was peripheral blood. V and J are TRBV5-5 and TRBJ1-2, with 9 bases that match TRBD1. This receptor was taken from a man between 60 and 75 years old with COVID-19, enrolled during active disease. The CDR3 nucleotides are TGTGCCAGCAACCCTGGGACAGGGACTAACTATGGCTACACCTTC. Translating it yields CASNPGTGTNYGYTF.